This paragraph reports one TCR beta chain. CDR1 and CDR2 from the germline V gene are SGDLS and YYNGEE. Deletions cut 0 bases from V and 7 bases from J, with 14 bases between. This CDR3 is built from 15 residues. These data are taken from a study of T cell changes during pregnancy in multiple sclerosis. Method: immunoSEQ multiplex PCR; TCRdb's copy keeps in-frame clones and lacks some. The sample consists of about 93,000 clones, roughly nine tenths of them appearing once. The chain recombines TRBV9 with TRBJ2-1, with D possibly being TRBD2 (7 bases). The sequence was obtained from a female donor in good health, enrolled as a control in a pregnancy study. The sequencing here drew on peripheral blood, taken after pregnancy. CDR3 DNA: TGTGCCAGCAGCGTAGGGGGGGGCGAATGGAATGAGCAGTTCTTC. Translating gives CASSVGGGEWNEQFF.